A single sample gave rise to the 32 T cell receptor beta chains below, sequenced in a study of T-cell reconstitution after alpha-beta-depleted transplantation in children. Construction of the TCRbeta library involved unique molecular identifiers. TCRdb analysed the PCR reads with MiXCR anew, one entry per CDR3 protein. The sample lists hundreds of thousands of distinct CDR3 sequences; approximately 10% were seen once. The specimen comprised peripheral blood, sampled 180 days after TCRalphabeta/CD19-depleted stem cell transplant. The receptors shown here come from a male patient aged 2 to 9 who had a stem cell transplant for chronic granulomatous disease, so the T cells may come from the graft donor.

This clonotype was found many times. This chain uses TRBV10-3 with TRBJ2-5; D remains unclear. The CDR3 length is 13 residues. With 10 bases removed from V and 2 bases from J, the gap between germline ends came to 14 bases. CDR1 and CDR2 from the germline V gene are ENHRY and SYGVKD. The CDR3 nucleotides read TGTGCCACCAAAAGTGTAAGTCAAGAGACCCAGTACTTC. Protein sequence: CATKSVSQETQYF.

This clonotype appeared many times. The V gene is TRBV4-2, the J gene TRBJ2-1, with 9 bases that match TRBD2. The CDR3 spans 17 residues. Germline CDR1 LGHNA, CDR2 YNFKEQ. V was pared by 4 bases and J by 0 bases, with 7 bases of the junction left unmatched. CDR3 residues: CASSPRGGAPSYNEQFF. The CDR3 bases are TGTGCCAGCAGCCCCCGCGGGGGGGCCCCCTCCTACAATGAGCAGTTCTTC.

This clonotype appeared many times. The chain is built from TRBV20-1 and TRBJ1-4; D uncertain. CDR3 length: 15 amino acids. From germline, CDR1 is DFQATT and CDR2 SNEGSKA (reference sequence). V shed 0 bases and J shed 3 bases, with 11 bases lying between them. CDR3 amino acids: CSARDQSRSNEKLFF. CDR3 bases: TGCAGTGCTAGAGACCAGAGCAGGTCTAATGAAAAACTGTTTTTT.

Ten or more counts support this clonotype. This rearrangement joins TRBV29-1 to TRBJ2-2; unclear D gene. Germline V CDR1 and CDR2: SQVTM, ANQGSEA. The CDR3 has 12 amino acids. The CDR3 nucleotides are TGCACCGGGTGGGCCGACACCGGGGAGCTGTTTTTT. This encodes CTGWADTGELFF.

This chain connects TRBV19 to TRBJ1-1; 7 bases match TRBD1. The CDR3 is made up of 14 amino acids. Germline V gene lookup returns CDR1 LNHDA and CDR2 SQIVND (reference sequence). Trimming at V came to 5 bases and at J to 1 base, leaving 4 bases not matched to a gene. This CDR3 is CASSETGSNTEAFF. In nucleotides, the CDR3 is TGTGCCAGTAGTGAGACAGGGTCGAACACTGAAGCTTTCTTT.

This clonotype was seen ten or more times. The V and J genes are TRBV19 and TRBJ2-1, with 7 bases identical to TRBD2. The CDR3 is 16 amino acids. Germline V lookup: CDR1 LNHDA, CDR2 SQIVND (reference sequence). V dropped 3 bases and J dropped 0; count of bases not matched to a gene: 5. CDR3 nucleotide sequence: TGTGCCAGTAGTATTTGGGGGGGAAGCTCCTACAATGAGCAGTTCTTC. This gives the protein CASSIWGGSSYNEQFF.

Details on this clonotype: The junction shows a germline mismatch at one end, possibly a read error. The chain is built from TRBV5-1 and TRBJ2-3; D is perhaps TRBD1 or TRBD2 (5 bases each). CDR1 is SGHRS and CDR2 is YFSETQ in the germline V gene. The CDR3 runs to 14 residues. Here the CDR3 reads CASSFGGSADTLYF. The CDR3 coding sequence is TGCGCCAGCAGCTTTGGGGGATCGGCAGATACGCTGTATTTT.

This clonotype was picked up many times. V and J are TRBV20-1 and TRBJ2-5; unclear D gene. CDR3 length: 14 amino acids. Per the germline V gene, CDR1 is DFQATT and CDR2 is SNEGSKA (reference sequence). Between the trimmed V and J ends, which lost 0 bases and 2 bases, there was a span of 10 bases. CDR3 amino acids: CSARDLGSQETQYF. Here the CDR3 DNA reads TGCAGTGCTAGAGATCTCGGGTCACAAGAGACCCAGTACTTC.

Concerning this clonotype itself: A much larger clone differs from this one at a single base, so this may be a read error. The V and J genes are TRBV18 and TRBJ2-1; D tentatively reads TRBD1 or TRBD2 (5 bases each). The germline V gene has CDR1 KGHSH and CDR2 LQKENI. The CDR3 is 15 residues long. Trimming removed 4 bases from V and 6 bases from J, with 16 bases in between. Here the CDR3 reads CASSQAGTRINEQFF. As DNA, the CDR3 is TGTGCCAGCTCACAAGCCGGGACCCGCATCAATGAGCAGTTCTTC.

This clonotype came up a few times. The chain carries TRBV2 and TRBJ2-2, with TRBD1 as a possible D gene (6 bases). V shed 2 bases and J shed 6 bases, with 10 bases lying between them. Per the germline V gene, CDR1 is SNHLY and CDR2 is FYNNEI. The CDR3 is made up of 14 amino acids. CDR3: CASSEQGSAGELFF. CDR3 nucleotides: TGTGCCAGCAGTGAACAGGGGAGTGCCGGGGAGCTGTTTTTT.

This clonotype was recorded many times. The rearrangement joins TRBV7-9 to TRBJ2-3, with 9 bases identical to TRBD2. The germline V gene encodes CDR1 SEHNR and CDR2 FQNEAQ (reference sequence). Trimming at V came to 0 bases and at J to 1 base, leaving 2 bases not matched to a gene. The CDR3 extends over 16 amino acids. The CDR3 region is CASSLARTSGTDTQYF. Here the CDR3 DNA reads TGTGCCAGCAGCTTAGCGAGGACTAGCGGCACAGATACGCAGTATTTT.

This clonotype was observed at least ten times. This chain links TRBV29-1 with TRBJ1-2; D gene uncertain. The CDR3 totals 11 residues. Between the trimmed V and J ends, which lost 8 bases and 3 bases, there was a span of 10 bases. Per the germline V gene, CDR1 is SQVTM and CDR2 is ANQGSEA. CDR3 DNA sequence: TGCAGCACCCGGACCGACTATGGCTACACCTTC. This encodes CSTRTDYGYTF.

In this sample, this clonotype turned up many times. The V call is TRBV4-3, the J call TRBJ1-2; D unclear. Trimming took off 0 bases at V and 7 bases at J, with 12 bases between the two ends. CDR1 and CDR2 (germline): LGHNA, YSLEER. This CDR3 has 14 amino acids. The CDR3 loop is CASSQDLPTTGYTF. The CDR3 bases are TGCGCCAGCAGCCAAGATCTACCGACGACTGGCTACACCTTC.

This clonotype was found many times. The CDR3 nucleotides are TGTGCCAGCAGCTTCGGGACAGGGGGGGCGGCTAGCACAGATACGCAGTATTTT. Translated, it gives CASSFGTGGAASTDTQYF. The chain recombines TRBV5-6 with TRBJ2-3; 11 positions match TRBD1. Germline V gene sequence: CDR1 SGHDT, CDR2 YYEEEE. The CDR3 is 18 amino acids. Unmatched junction bases numbered 8, after V lost 2 bases and J lost 0 bases.

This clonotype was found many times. CDR3 amino acids: CSARDPETQYF. The CDR3 DNA reads as TGCAGTGCTAGAGATCCGGAGACCCAGTACTTC. The chain uses TRBV20-1 and TRBJ2-5, with D unclear. Germline CDR1 and CDR2: DFQATT and SNEGSKA (reference sequence). CDR3 length equals 11 residues. Trimming cost V 0 bases and J 5 bases, with 4 bases left between them.

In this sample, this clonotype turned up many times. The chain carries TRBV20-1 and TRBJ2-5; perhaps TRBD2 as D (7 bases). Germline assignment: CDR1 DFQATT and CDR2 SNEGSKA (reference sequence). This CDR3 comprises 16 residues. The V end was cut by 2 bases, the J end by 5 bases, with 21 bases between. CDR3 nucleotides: TGCAGTGCTAGACCACCCTATGGTGGGGGGGCGGAGACCCAGTACTTC. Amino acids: CSARPPYGGGAETQYF.

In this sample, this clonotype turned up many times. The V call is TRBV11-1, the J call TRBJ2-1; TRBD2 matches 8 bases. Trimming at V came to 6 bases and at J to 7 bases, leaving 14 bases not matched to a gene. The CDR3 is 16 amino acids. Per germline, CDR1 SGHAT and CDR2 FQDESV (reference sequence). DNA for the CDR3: TGTGCCAGCAGGCCAAGCGGGAGAGGGTGGATGAATGAGCAGTTCTTC. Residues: CASRPSGRGWMNEQFF.

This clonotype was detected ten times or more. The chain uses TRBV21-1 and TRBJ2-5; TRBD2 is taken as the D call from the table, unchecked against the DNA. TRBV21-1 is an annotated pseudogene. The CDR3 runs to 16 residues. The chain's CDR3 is CASSTRLAWYQETQYF. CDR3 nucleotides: TGTGCCAGCAGCACCCGACTAGCGTGGTACCAAGAGACCCAGTACTTC.

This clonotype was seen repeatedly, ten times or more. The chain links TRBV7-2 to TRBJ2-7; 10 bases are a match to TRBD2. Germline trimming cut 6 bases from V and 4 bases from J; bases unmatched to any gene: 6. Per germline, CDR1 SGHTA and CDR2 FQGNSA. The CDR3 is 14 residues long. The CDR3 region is CASRRLAGLYEQYF. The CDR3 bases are TGTGCCAGCAGGCGACTAGCGGGTCTTTACGAGCAGTACTTC.

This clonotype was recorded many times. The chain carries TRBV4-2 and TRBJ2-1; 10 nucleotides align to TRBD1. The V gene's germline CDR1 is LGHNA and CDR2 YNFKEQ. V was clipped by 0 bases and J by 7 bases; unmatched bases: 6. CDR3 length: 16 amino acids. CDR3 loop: CASSQDPGTGVNEQFF. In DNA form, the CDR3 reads TGTGCCAGCAGCCAAGATCCGGGGACAGGGGTGAATGAGCAGTTCTTC.

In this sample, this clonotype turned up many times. The CDR3 here is CASSSDRYYGYTF. CDR3 sequence (DNA): TGTGCCAGCAGTTCCGACAGATACTATGGCTACACCTTC. V and J are TRBV27 and TRBJ1-2; D perhaps matches TRBD1 (5 bases). The CDR3 runs to 13 residues. The V end lost 4 bases, the J end lost 3 bases, and 9 bases lay between the germline ends. Germline V gene lookup returns CDR1 MNHEY and CDR2 SMNVEV (reference sequence).

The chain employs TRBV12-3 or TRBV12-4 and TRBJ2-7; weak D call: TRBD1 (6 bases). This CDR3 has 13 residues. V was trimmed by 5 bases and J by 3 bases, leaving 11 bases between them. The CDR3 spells CASSGTQHYEQYF. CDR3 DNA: TGTGCCAGCAGTGGGACACAGCACTACGAGCAGTACTTC.

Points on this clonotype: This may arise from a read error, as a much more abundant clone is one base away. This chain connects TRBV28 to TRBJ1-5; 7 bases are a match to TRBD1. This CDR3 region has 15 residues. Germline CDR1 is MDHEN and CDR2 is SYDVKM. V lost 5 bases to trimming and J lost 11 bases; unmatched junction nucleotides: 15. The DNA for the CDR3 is TGTGCCAGCAGTCGACAGGGCCTTCTTGGAGGGACCCAGCATTTT. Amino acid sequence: CASSRQGLLGGTQHF.

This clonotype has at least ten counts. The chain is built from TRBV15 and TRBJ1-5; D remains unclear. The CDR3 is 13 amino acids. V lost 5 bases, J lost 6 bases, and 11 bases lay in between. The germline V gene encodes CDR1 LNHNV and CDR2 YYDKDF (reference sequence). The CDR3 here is CATSDEGFQPQHF. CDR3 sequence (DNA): TGTGCCACCAGCGACGAAGGTTTTCAGCCCCAGCATTTT.

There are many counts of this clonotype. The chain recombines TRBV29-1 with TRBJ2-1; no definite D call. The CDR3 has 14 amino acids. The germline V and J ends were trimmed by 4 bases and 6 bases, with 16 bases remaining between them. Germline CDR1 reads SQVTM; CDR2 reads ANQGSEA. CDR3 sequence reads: CSVVGILSVNEQFF. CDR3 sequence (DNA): TGCAGCGTTGTAGGAATTCTTTCGGTCAATGAGCAGTTCTTC.

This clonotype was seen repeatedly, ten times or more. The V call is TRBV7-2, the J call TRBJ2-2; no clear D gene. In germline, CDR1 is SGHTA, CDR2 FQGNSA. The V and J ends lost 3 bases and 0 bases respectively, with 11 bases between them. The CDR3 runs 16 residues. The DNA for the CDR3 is TGTGCCAGCAGCTTGCGATCCCAGTCGAACACCGGGGAGCTGTTTTTT. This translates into CASSLRSQSNTGELFF.

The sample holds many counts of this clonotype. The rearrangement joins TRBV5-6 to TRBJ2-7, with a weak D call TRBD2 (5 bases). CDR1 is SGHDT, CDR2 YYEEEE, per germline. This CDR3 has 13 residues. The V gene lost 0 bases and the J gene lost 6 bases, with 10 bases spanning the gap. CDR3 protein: CASSLGVGVEQYF. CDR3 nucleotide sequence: TGTGCCAGCAGCTTGGGGGTCGGGGTCGAGCAGTACTTC.

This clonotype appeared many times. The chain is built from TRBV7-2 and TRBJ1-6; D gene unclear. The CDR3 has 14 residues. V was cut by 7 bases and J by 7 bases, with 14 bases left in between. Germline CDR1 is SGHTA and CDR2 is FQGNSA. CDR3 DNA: TGTGCCAGCACCCTGGTGGAGGAGAATTCACCCCTCCACTTT. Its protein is CASTLVEENSPLHF.

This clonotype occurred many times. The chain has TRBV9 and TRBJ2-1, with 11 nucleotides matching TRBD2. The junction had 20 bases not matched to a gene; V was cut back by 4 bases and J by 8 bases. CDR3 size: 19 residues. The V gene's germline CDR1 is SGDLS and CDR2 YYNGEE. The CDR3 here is CASSTRREVGTSGLHEQFF. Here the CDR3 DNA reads TGTGCCAGCAGCACCCGTAGAGAGGTAGGGACTAGCGGCCTTCATGAGCAGTTCTTC.

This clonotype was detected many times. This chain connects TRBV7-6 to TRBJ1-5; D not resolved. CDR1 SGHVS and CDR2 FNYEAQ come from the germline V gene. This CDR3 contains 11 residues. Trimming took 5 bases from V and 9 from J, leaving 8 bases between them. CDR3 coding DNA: TGTGCCAGCAGCCCCAATTGGCCCCAGCATTTT. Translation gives CASSPNWPQHF.

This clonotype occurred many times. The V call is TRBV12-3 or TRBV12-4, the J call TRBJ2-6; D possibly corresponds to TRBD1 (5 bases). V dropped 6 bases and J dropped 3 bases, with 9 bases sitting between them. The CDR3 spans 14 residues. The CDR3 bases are TGTGCCAGCAGACCAGGGCATGGGGCCAACGTCCTGACTTTC. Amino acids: CASRPGHGANVLTF.

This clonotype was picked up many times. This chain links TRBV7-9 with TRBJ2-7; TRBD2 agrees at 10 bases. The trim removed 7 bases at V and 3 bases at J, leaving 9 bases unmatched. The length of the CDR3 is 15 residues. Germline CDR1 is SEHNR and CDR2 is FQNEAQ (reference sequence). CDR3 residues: CASTTQTSGLYEQYF. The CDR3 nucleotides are TGTGCCAGCACCACTCAGACTAGCGGGCTCTACGAGCAGTACTTC.